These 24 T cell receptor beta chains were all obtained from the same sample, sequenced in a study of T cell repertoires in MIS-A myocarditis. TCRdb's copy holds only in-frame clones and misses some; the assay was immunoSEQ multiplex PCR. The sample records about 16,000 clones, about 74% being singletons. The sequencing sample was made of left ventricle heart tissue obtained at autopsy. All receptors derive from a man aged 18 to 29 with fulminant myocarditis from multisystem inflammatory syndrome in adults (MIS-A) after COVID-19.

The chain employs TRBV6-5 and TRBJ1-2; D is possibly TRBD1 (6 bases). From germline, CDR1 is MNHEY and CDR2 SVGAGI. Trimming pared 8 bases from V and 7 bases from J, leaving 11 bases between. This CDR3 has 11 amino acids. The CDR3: CASLGGRGYTF. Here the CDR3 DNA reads TGTGCCAGCCTTGGGGGGCGTGGCTACACCTTC.

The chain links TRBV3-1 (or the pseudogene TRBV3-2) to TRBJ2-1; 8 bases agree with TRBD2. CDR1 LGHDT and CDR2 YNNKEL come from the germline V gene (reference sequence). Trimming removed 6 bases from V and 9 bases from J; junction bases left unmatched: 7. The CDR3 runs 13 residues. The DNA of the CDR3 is TGTGCCAGCAGGCTCGGACTAGCCAGTGAGCAGTTCTTC. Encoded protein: CASRLGLASEQFF.

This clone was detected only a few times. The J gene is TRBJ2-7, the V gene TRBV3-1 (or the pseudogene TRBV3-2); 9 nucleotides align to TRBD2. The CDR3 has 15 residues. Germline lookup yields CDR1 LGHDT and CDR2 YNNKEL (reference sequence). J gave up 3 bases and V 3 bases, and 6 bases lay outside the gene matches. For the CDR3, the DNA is TGTGCCAGCAGCCAGGGGACTAGCTGCTTCTACGAGCAGTACTTC. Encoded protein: CASSQGTSCFYEQYF.

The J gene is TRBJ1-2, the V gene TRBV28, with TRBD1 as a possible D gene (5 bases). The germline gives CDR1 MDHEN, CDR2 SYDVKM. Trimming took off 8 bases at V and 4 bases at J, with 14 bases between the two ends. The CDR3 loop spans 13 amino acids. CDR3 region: CASVYTGGYGYTF. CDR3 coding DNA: TGTGCCAGCGTATACACAGGAGGCTATGGCTACACCTTC.

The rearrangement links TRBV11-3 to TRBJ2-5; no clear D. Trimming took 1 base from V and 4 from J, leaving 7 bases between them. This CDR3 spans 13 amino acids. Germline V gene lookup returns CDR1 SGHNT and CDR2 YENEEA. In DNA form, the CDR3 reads TGTGCCAGCAGCTTAGGGGCTGGAGAGACCCAGTACTTC. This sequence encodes CASSLGAGETQYF.

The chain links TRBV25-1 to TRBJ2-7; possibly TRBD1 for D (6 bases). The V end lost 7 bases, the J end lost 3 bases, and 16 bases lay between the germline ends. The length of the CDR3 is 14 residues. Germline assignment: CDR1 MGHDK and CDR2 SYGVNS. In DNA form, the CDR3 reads TGTGCCAGCACGAACCAGGGGTTGAGCTACGAGCAGTACTTC. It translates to CASTNQGLSYEQYF.

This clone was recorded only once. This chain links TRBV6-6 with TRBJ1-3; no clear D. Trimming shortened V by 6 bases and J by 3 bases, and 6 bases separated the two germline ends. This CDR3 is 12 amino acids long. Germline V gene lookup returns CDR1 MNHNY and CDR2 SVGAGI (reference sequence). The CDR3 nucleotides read TGTGCCAGCAGCCTCGGTGGAAACACCATATATTTT. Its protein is CASSLGGNTIYF.

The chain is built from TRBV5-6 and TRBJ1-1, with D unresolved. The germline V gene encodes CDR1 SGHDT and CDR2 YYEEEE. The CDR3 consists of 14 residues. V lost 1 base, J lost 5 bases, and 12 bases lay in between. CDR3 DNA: TGTGCCAGCAGCTTGAATCCCGGTTCTACTGAAGCTTTCTTT. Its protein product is CASSLNPGSTEAFF.

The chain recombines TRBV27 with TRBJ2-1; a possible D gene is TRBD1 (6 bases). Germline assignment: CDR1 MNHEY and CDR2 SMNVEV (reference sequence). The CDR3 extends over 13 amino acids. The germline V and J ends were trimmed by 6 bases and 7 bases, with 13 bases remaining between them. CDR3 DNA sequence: TGTGCCAGCAGATCCCTAGGGGGTAATGAGCAGTTCTTC. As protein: CASRSLGGNEQFF.

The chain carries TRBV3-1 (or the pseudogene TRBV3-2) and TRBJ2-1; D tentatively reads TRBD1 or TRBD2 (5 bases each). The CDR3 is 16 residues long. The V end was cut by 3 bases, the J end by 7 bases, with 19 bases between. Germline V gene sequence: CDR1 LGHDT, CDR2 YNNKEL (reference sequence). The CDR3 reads CASSHGRGPGGNEQFF. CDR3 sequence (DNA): TGTGCCAGCAGCCATGGAAGGGGACCGGGCGGGAATGAGCAGTTCTTC.

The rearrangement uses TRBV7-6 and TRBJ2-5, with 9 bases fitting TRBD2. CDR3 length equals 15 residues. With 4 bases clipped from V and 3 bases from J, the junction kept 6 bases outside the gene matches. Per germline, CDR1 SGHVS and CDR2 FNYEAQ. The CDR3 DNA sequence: TGTGCCAGCAGCTCTCCGTTAGCGGGGGAAGAGACCCAGTACTTC. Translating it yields CASSSPLAGEETQYF.

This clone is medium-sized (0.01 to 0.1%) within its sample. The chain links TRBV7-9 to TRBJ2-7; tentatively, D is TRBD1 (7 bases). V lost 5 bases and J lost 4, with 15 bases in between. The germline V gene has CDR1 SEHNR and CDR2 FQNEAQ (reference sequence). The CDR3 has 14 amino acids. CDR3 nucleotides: TGTGCCAGCAGCCCGCAGGGGGGCCCATACGAGCAGTACTTC. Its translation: CASSPQGGPYEQYF.

The CDR3: CASSYSAGREGEAFF. CDR3 DNA sequence: TGTGCCAGCAGTTACTCCGCAGGGCGTGAGGGTGAAGCTTTCTTT. V gene TRBV6-5 combines with J gene TRBJ1-1; the D gene is possibly TRBD1 (5 bases). With 0 bases removed from V and 7 bases from J, the gap between germline ends came to 15 bases. This CDR3 is 15 amino acids long. The germline V gene has CDR1 MNHEY and CDR2 SVGAGI.

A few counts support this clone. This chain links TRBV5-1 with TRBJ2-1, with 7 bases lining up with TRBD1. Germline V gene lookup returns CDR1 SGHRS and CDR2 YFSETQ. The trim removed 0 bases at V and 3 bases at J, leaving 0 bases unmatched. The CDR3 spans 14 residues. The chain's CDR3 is CASSLGQGYNEQFF. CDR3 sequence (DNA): TGCGCCAGCAGCTTGGGACAGGGCTACAATGAGCAGTTCTTC.

The CDR3 region has the DNA TGTGCCAGCAATACACCGGAGGGGGGAGTGTTTGGCTACACCTTC. This translates into CASNTPEGGVFGYTF. V gene TRBV6-5 combines with J gene TRBJ1-2; D is possibly TRBD1 (6 bases). CDR3 length equals 15 residues. Trimming cost V 7 bases and J 7 bases, with 22 bases left between them. In germline, CDR1 is MNHEY, CDR2 SVGAGI.

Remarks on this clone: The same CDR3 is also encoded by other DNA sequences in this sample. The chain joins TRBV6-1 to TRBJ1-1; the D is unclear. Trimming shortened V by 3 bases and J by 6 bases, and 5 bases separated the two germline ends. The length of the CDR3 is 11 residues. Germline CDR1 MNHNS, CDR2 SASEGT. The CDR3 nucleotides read TGTGCCAGCAGTGACGGCGCTGAAGCTTTCTTT. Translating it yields CASSDGAEAFF.

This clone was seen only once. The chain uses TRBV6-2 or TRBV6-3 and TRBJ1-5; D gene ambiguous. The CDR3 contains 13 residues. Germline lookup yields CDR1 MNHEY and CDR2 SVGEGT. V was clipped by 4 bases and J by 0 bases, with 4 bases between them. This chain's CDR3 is CASSSHSNQPQHF. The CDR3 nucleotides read TGTGCCAGCAGTTCTCATAGCAATCAGCCCCAGCATTTT.

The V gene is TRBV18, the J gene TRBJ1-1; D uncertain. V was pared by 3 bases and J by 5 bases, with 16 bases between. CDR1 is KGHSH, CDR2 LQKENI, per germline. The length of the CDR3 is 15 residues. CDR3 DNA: TGTGCCAGCTCACCGGTAAGCGAGGGAGGGACTGAAGCTTTCTTT. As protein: CASSPVSEGGTEAFF.

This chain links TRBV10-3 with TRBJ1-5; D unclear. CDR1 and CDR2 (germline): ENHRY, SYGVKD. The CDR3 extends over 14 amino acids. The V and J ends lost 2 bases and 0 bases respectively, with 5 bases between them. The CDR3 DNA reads TGTGCCATCAGTGAGCGGGGTAGCAATCAGCCCCAGCATTTT. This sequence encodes CAISERGSNQPQHF.

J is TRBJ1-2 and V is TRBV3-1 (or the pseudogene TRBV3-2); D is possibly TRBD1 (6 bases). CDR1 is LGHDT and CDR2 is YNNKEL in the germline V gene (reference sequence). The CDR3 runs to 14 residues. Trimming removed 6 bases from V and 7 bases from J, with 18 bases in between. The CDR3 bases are TGTGCCAGCAGTCAGACCTCTAAGGGGGGTGGCTACACCTTC. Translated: CASSQTSKGGGYTF.

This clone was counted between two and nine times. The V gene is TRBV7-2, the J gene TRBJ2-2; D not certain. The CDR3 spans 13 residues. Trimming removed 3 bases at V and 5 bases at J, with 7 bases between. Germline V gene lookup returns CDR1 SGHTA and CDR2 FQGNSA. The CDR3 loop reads CASSLAETGELFF. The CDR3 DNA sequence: TGTGCCAGCAGCTTGGCGGAAACCGGGGAGCTGTTTTTT.

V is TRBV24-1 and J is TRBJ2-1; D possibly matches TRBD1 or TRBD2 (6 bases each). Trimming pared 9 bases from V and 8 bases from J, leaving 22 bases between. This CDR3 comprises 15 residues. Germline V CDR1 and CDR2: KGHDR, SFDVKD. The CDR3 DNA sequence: TGTGCCACCGGGGGTTGGGGGGCCCCGGAAGATGAGCAGTTCTTC. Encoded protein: CATGGWGAPEDEQFF.

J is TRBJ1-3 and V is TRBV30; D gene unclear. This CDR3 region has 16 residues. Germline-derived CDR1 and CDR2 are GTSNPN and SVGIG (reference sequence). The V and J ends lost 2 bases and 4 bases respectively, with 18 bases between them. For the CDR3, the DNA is TGTGCCTGGAGTTTAGAATGGACCGCCGCCGGAAACACCATATATTTT. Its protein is CAWSLEWTAAGNTIYF.

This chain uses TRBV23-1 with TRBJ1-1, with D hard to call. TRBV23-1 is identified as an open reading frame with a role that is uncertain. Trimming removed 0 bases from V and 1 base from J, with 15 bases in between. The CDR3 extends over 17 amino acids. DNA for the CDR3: TGCGCCAGCAGTCAATCAAATCAGGAGTTGGCGAACACTGAAGCTTTCTTT. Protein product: CASSQSNQELANTEAFF.